Presented here are 4 T cell receptor beta chains from one specimen sequenced in a study of spatial heterogeneity in lung cancer. A single record per CDR3 protein comes from TCRdb applying MiXCR to the 5' RACE reads. This sample has approximately 39,000 distinct CDR3 sequences; approximately 8% occur once, and the top ten carry about 9.2%. Described time point: blood at routine non-recurrence follow-up after resection. Sequences were derived from PBMCs, sampled at follow-up. The receptors originated from a male donor with early-stage non-small cell lung cancer.

This clonotype was seen many times. The chain uses TRBV14 and TRBJ1-3, with a possible D match to TRBD1 (5 bases). The V and J ends lost 3 bases and 0 bases respectively, with 33 bases between them. Per the germline V gene, CDR1 is SGHDN and CDR2 is FVKESK. The CDR3 runs to 23 residues. The CDR3: CASSHWSLRSGWTTGYSGNTIYF. The CDR3 region has the DNA TGTGCCAGCAGCCACTGGTCGTTAAGATCAGGGTGGACTACTGGGTACTCTGGAAACACCATATATTTT. The full variable domain, rest sourced from reference TRBV14 and TRBJ1-3, is EAGVTQFPSHSVIEKGQTVTLRCDPISGHDNLYWYRRVMGKEIKFLLHFVKESKQDESGMPNNRFLAERTGGTYSTLKVQPAELEDSGVYFCASSHWSLRSGWTTGYSGNTIYFGEGSWLTVV.

This clonotype was counted many times. The J gene is TRBJ1-2, the V gene TRBV6-1; 9 positions agree with TRBD1. V shed 7 bases and J 7 bases; nucleotides not matched to a gene: 10. Germline CDR1 MNHNS, CDR2 SASEGT. This CDR3 is 14 amino acids long. The CDR3 region is CASISGTGIGGYTF. CDR3 bases: TGTGCCAGCATTTCCGGGACAGGGATTGGTGGCTACACCTTC.

This clonotype was recorded many times. V is TRBV29-1 and J is TRBJ1-2, with D perhaps matching TRBD1 (5 bases). V was cut by 5 bases and J by 3 bases, with 22 bases left in between. This CDR3 has 16 residues. The V gene's germline CDR1 is SQVTM and CDR2 ANQGSEA. The CDR3 loop is CSVYRGPQGLHYGYTF. In DNA form, the CDR3 reads TGCAGCGTTTATAGGGGACCCCAAGGCCTCCACTATGGCTACACCTTC.

This clonotype was observed many times. J is TRBJ1-5 and V is TRBV7-9, with 9 bases identical to TRBD1. Per germline, CDR1 SEHNR and CDR2 FQNEAQ (reference sequence). The junction had 12 bases not matched to a gene; V was cut back by 5 bases and J by 10 bases. The length of the CDR3 is 15 residues. The CDR3 sequence is CASSPLGQGLLPQHF. DNA for the CDR3: TGTGCCAGCAGCCCCCTGGGACAGGGCCTCCTTCCCCAGCATTTT.